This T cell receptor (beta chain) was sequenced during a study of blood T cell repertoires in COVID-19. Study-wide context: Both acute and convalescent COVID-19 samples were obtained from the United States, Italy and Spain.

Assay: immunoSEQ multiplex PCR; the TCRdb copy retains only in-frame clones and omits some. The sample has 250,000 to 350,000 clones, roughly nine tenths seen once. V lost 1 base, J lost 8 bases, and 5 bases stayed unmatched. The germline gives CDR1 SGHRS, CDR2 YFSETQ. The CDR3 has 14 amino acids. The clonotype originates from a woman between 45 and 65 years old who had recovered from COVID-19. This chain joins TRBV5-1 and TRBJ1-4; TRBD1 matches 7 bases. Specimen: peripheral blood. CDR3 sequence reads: CASSLSQGGEKLFF. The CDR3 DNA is TGCGCCAGCAGCTTGTCGCAGGGGGGAGAAAAACTGTTTTTT.